This T cell receptor beta chain was observed in a study of cytomegalovirus exposure and HLA in healthy donors. The CDR3 has 13 amino acids. Germline-derived CDR1 and CDR2 are LNHDA and SQIVND (reference sequence). Trimming took 4 bases from V and 4 from J, leaving 10 bases between them. 13 Jbeta primers and 60 Vbeta primers were used for the PCR. TCRdb's copy holds only in-frame clones and misses some; the assay was immunoSEQ multiplex PCR. The sample has 150,000 to 200,000 clones; 80% to 85% are singletons. Material for sequencing was PBMCs. The receptor was isolated from a middle-aged woman in good health and CMV-seronegative. V is TRBV19 and J is TRBJ1-2, with D maybe TRBD1 (6 bases). CDR3 bases: TGTGCCAGTAGTAACACAGGGTCCTATGGCTACACCTTC. This codes for CASSNTGSYGYTF.